This T cell receptor beta chain was recorded in a study of OX40 agonist ivuxolimab in advanced cancers. Per germline, CDR1 SNHLY and CDR2 FYNNEI. This CDR3 region has 17 residues. V trimming: 2 bases; J trimming: 8 bases; junction bases outside the gene matches: 12. Produced via immunoSEQ multiplex PCR; TCRdb's table is partial and in-frame only. The sample has 20,000 or so clones, more than 80% seen once; the top ten hold 13%. General study points: At 0.1-3.0 mg/kg, partial responders had clonal expansion among the lowest observed. Relative to CD4+, CD8+ T cells held more expanded clones on average.

On this clone itself: Its specificity is not known.

V usage is TRBV2 and J usage is TRBJ2-1; 10 bases map to TRBD2. The sequencing here drew on CD4+ or CD8+ T cells sorted from blood, taken in a trial of the OX40 agonist ivuxolimab. This clonotype originated in an adult with an advanced solid tumor such as melanoma, head and neck, liver or kidney cancer. CDR3 bases: TGTGCCAGCAGTGAAAGGGTGGCTAGCGGGAGTGTAGATGAGCAGTTCTTC. Residues: CASSERVASGSVDEQFF.